What follows is one T cell receptor beta chain and its context. Measured with immunoSEQ multiplex PCR; TCRdb has only the in-frame clones, and not every one. The table records approximately 200,000 clones, about 87% of them present only once. The study recruited people aged about 18 to 95 years across about two dozen US areas. Exposed study participants had met a COVID-19 case within 2 weeks before entry. Germline CDR1 and CDR2: WSHSY and SAAADI. CDR3 size: 13 residues. Trimming took 6 bases from V and 1 from J; bases not matched to a gene: 2. This record comes from a study of blood T cell repertoires in COVID-19. The wider study: PBMCs, B-cell-depleted T cells, or T cells were the source of the cDNA or gDNA that made up the material.

The V and J genes are TRBV10-2 and TRBJ2-7; 8 bases fit TRBD2. Input material: PBMCs or T cells enriched from blood (not recorded which). The TCR was taken from a woman younger than 45 who had been exposed to COVID-19. The CDR3 protein is CASRGTSSYEQYF. The CDR3 DNA sequence: TGCGCCAGCAGGGGGACTAGTTCCTACGAGCAGTACTTC.